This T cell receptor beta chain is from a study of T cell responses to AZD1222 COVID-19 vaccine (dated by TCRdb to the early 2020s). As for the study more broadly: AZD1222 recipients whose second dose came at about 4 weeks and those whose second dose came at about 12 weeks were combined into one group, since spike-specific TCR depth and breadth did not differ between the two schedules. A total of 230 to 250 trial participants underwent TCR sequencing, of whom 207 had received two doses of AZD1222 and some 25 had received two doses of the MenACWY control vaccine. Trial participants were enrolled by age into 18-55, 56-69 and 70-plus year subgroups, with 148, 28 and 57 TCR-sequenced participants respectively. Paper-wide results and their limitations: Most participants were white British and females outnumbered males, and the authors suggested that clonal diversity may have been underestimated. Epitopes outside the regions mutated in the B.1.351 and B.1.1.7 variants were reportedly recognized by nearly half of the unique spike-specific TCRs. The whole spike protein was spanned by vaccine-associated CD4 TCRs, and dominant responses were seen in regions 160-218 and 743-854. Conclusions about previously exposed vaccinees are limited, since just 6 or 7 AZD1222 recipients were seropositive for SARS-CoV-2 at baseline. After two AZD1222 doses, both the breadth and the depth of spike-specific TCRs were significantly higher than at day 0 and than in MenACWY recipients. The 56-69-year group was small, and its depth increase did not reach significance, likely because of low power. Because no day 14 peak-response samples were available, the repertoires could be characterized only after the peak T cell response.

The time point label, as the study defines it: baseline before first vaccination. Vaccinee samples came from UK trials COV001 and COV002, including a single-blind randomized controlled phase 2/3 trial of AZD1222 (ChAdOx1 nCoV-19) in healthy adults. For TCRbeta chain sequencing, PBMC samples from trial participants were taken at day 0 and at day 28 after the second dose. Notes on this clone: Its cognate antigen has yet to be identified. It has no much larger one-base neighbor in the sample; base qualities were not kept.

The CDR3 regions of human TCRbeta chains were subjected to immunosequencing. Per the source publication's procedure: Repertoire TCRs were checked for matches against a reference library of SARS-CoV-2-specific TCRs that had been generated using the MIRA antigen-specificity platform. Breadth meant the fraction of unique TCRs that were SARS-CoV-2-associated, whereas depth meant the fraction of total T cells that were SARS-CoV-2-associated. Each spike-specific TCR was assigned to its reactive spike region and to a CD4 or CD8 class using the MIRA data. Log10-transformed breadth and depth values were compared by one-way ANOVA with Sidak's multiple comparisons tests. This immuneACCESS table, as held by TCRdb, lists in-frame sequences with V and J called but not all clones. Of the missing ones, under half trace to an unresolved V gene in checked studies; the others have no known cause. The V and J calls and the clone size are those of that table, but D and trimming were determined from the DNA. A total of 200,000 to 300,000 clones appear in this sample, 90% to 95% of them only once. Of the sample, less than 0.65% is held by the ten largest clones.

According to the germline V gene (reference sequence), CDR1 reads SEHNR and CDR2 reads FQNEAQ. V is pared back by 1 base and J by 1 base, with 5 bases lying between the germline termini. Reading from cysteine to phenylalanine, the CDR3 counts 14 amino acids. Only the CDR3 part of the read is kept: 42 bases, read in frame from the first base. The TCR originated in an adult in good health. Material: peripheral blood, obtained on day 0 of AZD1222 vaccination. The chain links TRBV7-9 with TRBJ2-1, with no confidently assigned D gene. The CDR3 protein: CASSLGVSYNEQFF. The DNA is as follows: TGTGCCAGCAGCTTAGGGGTTTCCTACAATGAGCAGTTCTTC. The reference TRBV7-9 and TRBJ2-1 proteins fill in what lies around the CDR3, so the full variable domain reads DTGVSQNPRHKITKRGQNVTFRCDPISEHNRLYWYRQTLGQGPEFLTYFQNEAQLEKSRLLSDRFSAERPKGSFSTLEIQRTEQGDSAMYLCASSLGVSYNEQFFGPGTRLTVL.